Presented here are 13 T cell receptor beta chains from one specimen sequenced in a study of T cells in Graves' hyperthyroidism and ophthalmopathy. From RNA transcripts, TCR beta CDR3 regions were amplified. The primer set for the first-round RT-PCR of the TCR CDR3 was HTBI. A single record per CDR3 protein comes from TCRdb applying MiXCR to the multiplex PCR reads. Here the sample spans about 250,000 distinct CDR3 sequences, roughly a quarter being singletons. The sequenced material came from blood. All receptors derive from a woman aged 40-49 years with Graves' ophthalmopathy.

This clonotype has at least ten counts. The CDR3 loop reads CAISERQAYEQYF. As DNA, the CDR3 is TGTGCCATCAGTGAAAGACAGGCCTACGAGCAGTACTTC. The chain links TRBV10-3 to TRBJ2-7; TRBD1 is a possible D gene (6 bases). The CDR3 has 13 residues. The V and J ends lost 3 bases and 2 bases respectively, with 8 bases between them. Per germline, CDR1 ENHRY and CDR2 SYGVKD.

This clonotype has at least ten counts. The chain uses TRBV18 and TRBJ1-5; D uncertain. Trimming removed 2 bases from V and 2 bases from J, with 10 bases in between. CDR3 length: 15 amino acids. In germline, CDR1 is KGHSH, CDR2 LQKENI. This CDR3 reads CASSPNAAGNQPQHF. CDR3 bases: TGTGCCAGCTCACCAAACGCGGCAGGCAATCAGCCCCAGCATTTT.

This clonotype was picked up many times. The V gene is TRBV6-5, the J gene TRBJ1-3, with no clear D. The CDR3 runs to 16 residues. Germline V gene data show CDR1 as MNHEY and CDR2 as SVGAGI. The germline V and J ends were trimmed by 6 bases and 0 bases, with 15 bases remaining between them. The CDR3, as DNA: TGTGCCAGCAGGAGTGGAGAAATTTTCTCTGGAAACACCATATATTTT. Protein: CASRSGEIFSGNTIYF.

This clonotype was seen repeatedly, ten times or more. The chain recombines TRBV2 with TRBJ2-7, with D maybe TRBD2 (5 bases). From germline, CDR1 is SNHLY and CDR2 FYNNEI. The length of the CDR3 is 13 residues. V lost 5 bases and J lost 1, with 9 bases in between. The CDR3 is CASSSRTSYEQYF. Written as DNA, the CDR3 is TGTGCCAGCAGTAGCCGGACTTCCTACGAGCAGTACTTC.

In its sample, this clonotype was seen many times. This chain uses TRBV6-1 with TRBJ1-5; the D is unclear. V was trimmed by 1 base and J by 4 bases, leaving 11 bases between them. The CDR3 loop spans 15 amino acids. CDR1 MNHNS and CDR2 SASEGT come from the germline V gene. This CDR3 reads CASSEDSLVNQPQHF. The CDR3 DNA reads TGTGCCAGCAGTGAAGATTCCCTTGTTAATCAGCCCCAGCATTTT.

The V and J genes are TRBV11-2 and TRBJ2-7; 15 positions agree with TRBD2. Germline-derived CDR1 and CDR2 are SGHAT and FQNNGV. With 0 bases clipped from V and 4 bases from J, the junction kept 1 base outside the gene matches. The CDR3 contains 16 residues. Here the CDR3 DNA reads TGTGCCAGCAGCTTAGAGGGGACTAGCGGGGGGTACGAGCAGTACTTC. Its translation is CASSLEGTSGGYEQYF.

CDR3 coding DNA: TGTGCCAGCAGTTTATGGGCAGGGGAGTTGGACTATGGCTACACCTTC. Residues: CASSLWAGELDYGYTF. The V and J genes are TRBV27 and TRBJ1-2; weak D call: TRBD1 (6 bases). CDR1 and CDR2 (germline): MNHEY, SMNVEV (reference sequence). The V end was cut by 1 base, the J end by 3 bases, with 15 bases between. The CDR3 sequence is 16 residues long.

This clonotype was seen ten or more times. The CDR3 loop is CATRTGLNEQYF. In nucleotides, the CDR3 is TGTGCCACCAGGACAGGCTTGAACGAGCAGTACTTC. The gene calls are TRBV28 and TRBJ2-7; 7 bases match TRBD1. Trimming cost V 10 bases and J 5 bases; bases outside gene matches: 8. CDR3 length: 12 residues. Germline V gene data show CDR1 as MDHEN and CDR2 as SYDVKM.

This clonotype was recorded at least ten times. This chain joins TRBV30 and TRBJ2-4; a possible D gene is TRBD2 (6 bases). V was cut by 2 bases and J by 3 bases, with 11 bases left in between. Germline CDR1 reads GTSNPN; CDR2 reads SVGIG (reference sequence). The CDR3 is 14 residues long. CDR3 DNA sequence: TGTGCCTGGAGTTACGGGAGCGGCAAAAACATTCAGTACTTC. Translated, it gives CAWSYGSGKNIQYF.

The genes are TRBV30 and TRBJ2-5, with D hard to call. CDR3 length: 11 amino acids. V dropped 4 bases and J dropped 0 bases, with 3 bases sitting between them. The germline gives CDR1 GTSNPN, CDR2 SVGIG (reference sequence). This CDR3 reads CAWTNQETQYF. The DNA for the CDR3 is TGTGCCTGGACAAACCAAGAGACCCAGTACTTC.

This clonotype was counted many times. This chain connects TRBV27 to TRBJ1-5; D is perhaps TRBD1 (6 bases). Germline assignment: CDR1 MNHEY and CDR2 SMNVEV (reference sequence). The CDR3 length is 15 residues. The ends were cut back, 5 bases at V and 2 bases at J, with 13 bases in the middle. The CDR3 bases are TGTGCCAGCAGTCGGACAGAGTACGGCAATCAGCCCCAGCATTTT. Protein sequence: CASSRTEYGNQPQHF.

This clonotype was picked up many times. This chain connects TRBV2 to TRBJ2-7, with a possible D match to TRBD2 (5 bases). CDR3 length: 14 residues. The germline CDR1 and CDR2 sequences are SNHLY and FYNNEI. The V gene lost 1 base and the J gene lost 2 bases, with 9 bases spanning the gap. In DNA form, the CDR3 reads TGTGCCAGCAGTGAAGAACTAGACCCCTACGAGCAGTACTTC. This codes for CASSEELDPYEQYF.

V and J are TRBV19 and TRBJ1-5; the D gene is possibly TRBD1 (5 bases). This CDR3 region has 13 residues. V was clipped by 3 bases and J by 7 bases, with 10 bases between them. In germline, CDR1 is LNHDA, CDR2 SQIVND (reference sequence). The CDR3 DNA reads as TGTGCCAGTAGTATTACGAGGGACCAGCCCCAGCATTTT. Its translation is CASSITRDQPQHF.